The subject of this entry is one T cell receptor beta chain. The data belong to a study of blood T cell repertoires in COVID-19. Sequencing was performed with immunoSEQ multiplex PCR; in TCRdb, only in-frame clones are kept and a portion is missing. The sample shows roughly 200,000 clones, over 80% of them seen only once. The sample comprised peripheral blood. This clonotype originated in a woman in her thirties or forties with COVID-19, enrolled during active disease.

The CDR3 DNA reads as TGCGCCAGCAGCCAAGGGTCCGGGACACTACTTAACTATGGCTACACCTTC. It codes for CASSQGSGTLLNYGYTF. The V gene is TRBV4-1, the J gene TRBJ1-2, with D tentatively TRBD1 (6 bases). Germline V gives CDR1 MGHRA, CDR2 YSYEKL. Trimming took off 1 base at V and 1 base at J, with 16 bases between the two ends. The CDR3 consists of 17 residues.